This T cell receptor beta chain was recorded in a study of somatic mutations in cytotoxic T cells in rheumatoid arthritis. This clone is a singleton in its sample. Its cognate antigen is unknown. Sequenced by immunoSEQ multiplex PCR; TCRdb stores in-frame clones only, minus some. Seen here are 15,000 to 20,000 clones, 80% to 90% observed once, and the top ten hold more than 13%. The CDR3 is 16 amino acids. V shed 7 bases, J shed 7 bases, and the junction held 15 bases outside the gene matches. Germline values: CDR1 MDHEN, CDR2 SYDVKM. Study findings and constraints: Expanded CD8+ clones had unknown antigen targets.

The rearrangement links TRBV28 to TRBJ2-1, with 8 positions matching TRBD1. Sequenced sample: CD8+ T cells sorted from blood. The sequence derives from an adult with rheumatoid arthritis. CDR3 nucleotides: TGTGCCAGCACTGCTCTTTCCAGGGGGCTAGAAAATGAGCAGTTCTTC. Residues: CASTALSRGLENEQFF. Based on the CDR3 plus reference TRBV28 and TRBJ2-1, the full variable domain is DVKVTQSSRYLVKRTGEKVFLECVQDMDHENMFWYRQDPGLGLRLIYFSYDVKMKEKGDIPEGYSVSREKKERFSLILESASTNQTSMYLCASTALSRGLENEQFFGPGTRLTVL.